These T cell receptor beta chains were read from a single sample in a study of T cells in Graves' hyperthyroidism and ophthalmopathy. TCRdb re-called the multiplex PCR reads through MiXCR, storing one row per CDR3 protein. The sample lists some 700,000 distinct CDR3 sequences; roughly 17% were seen once. Sequencing was carried out using blood. All receptors derive from a man aged 45-60 years with Graves' hyperthyroidism. Both conserved end residues are part of each CDR3. The order of the fields is V gene, J gene, CDR3 protein.

V: TRBV7-9; J: TRBJ2-1; CDR3: CASSTVSYNEQFF
V: TRBV12-3/TRBV12-4; J: TRBJ2-7; CDR3: CASTNSGSGLTYEQYF
V: TRBV27; J: TRBJ2-7; CDR3: CASSLWSGRLYEQYF
V: TRBV2; J: TRBJ2-1; CDR3: CASSSGLDEQFF
V: TRBV20-1; J: TRBJ2-7; CDR3: CSAHRSGTGSYEQYF
V: TRBV18; J: TRBJ2-7; CDR3: CASSAGTGRLEQYF
V: TRBV7-9; J: TRBJ2-1; CDR3: CASQDSDGSYNEQFF
V: TRBV29-1; J: TRBJ2-1; CDR3: CSVDAASGSSYNEQFF
V: TRBV6-1; J: TRBJ2-1; CDR3: CASSFTGGRSYNEQFF
V: TRBV10-2; J: TRBJ2-2; CDR3: CASSENRGWNTGELFF
V: TRBV30; J: TRBJ2-1; CDR3: CAWSPTGRPSSYNEQFF
V: TRBV6-1; J: TRBJ1-4; CDR3: CASSPQGSLEKLFF